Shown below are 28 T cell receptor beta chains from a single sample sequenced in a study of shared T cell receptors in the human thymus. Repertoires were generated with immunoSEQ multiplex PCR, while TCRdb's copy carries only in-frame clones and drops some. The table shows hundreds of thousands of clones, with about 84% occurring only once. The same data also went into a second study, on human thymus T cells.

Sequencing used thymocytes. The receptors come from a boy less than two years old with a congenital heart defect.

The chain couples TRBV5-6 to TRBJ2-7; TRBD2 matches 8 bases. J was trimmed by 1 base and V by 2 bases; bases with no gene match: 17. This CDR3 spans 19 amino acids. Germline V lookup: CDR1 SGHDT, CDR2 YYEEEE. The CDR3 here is CASSFRAKLAGGSSYEQYF. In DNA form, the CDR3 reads TGTGCCAGCAGCTTTAGGGCCAAACTTGCGGGAGGCTCATCCTACGAGCAGTACTTC.

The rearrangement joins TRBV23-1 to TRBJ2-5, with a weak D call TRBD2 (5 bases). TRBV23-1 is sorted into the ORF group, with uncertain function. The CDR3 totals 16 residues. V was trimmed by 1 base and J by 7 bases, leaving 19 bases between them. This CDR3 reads CASSQFWSFGGRTQYF. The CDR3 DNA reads TGCGCCAGCAGTCAATTTTGGTCCTTTGGAGGTCGGACCCAGTACTTC.

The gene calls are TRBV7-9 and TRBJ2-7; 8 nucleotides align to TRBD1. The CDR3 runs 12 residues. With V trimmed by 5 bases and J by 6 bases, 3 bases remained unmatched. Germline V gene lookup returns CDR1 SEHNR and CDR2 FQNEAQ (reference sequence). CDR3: CASSQGAGEQYF. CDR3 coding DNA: TGTGCCAGCAGCCAGGGGGCTGGCGAGCAGTACTTC.

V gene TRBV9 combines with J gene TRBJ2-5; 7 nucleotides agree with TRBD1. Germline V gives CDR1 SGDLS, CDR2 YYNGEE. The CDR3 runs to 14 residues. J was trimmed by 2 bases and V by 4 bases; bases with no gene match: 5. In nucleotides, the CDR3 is TGTGCCAGCAGCTCCCGGGACAGACAAGAGACCCAGTACTTC. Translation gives CASSSRDRQETQYF.

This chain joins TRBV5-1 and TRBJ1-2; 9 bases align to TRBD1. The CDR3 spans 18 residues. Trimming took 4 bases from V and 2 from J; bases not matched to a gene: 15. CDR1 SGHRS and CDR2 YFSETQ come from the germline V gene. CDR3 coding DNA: TGCGCCAGCAGCCCGTTGACAGGGGGTTTAGTGGGGAACTATGGCTACACCTTC. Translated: CASSPLTGGLVGNYGYTF. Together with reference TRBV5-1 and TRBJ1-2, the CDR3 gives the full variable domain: KAGVTQTPRYLIKTRGQQVTLSCSPISGHRSVSWYQQTPGQGLQFLFEYFSETQRNKGNFPGRFSGRQFSNSRSEMNVSTLELGDSALYLCASSPLTGGLVGNYGYTFGSGTRLTVV.

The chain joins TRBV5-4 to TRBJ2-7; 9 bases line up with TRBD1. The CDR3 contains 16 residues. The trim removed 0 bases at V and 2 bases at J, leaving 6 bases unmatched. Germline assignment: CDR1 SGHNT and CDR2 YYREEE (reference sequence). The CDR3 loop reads CASSLGGQGMPYEQYF. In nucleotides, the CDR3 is TGTGCCAGCAGCTTGGGGGGACAGGGTATGCCCTACGAGCAGTACTTC.

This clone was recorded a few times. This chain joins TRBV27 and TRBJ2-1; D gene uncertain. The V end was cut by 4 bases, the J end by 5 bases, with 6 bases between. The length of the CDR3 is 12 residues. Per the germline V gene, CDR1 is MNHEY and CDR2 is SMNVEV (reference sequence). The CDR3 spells CASSCRDNEQFF. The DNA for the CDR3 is TGTGCCAGCAGTTGCCGGGACAATGAGCAGTTCTTC.

CDR3 sequence reads: CASSQDPRDSYEQYF. The CDR3 DNA sequence: TGCGCCAGCAGCCAGGACCCCCGGGACAGCTACGAGCAGTACTTC. The J gene is TRBJ2-7, the V gene TRBV4-1, with TRBD1 identical over 7 bases. V gave up 3 bases and J gave up 3 bases; unmatched junction bases: 8. The CDR3 contains 15 residues. Germline loops: CDR1 MGHRA, CDR2 YSYEKL.

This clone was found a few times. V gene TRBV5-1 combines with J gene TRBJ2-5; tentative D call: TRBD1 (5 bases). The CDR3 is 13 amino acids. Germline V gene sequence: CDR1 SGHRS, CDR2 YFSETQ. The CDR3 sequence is CGLGLEDQETQYF. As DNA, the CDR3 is TGCGGCTTGGGGCTAGAGGACCAAGAGACCCAGTACTTC. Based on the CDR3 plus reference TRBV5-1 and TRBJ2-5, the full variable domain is KAGVTQTPRYLIKTRGQQVTLSCSPISGHRSVSWYQQTPGQGLQFLFEYFSETQRNKGNFPGRFSGRQFSNSRSEMNVSTLELGDSALYLCGLGLEDQETQYFGPGTRLLVL.

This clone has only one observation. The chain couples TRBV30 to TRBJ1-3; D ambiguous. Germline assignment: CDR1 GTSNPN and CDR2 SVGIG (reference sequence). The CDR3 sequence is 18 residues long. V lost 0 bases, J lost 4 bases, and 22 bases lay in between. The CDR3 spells CAWSVPQNYPLFGNTIYF. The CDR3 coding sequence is TGTGCCTGGAGTGTACCCCAGAACTACCCCCTCTTCGGAAACACCATATATTTT.

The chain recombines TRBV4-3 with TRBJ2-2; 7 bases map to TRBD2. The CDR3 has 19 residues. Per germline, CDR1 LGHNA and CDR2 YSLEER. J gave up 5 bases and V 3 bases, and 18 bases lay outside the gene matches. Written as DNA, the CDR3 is TGCGCCAGCAGCCACGTGGGAAGCCTAGCGGAAGGGAGTACCGGGGAGCTGTTTTTT. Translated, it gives CASSHVGSLAEGSTGELFF.

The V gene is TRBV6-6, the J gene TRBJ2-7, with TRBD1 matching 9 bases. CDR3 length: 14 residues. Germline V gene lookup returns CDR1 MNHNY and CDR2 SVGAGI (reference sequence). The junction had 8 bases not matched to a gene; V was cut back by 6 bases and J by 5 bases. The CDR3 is CASRRGDRVNEQYF. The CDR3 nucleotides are TGTGCCAGCAGAAGAGGGGACAGGGTCAACGAGCAGTACTTC.

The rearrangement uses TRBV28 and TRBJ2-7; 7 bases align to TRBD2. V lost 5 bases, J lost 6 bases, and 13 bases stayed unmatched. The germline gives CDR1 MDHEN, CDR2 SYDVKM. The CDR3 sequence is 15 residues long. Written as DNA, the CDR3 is TGTGCCAGCAGTCAAACCGGGACTACCCTTAGCGAGCAGTACTTC. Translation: CASSQTGTTLSEQYF.

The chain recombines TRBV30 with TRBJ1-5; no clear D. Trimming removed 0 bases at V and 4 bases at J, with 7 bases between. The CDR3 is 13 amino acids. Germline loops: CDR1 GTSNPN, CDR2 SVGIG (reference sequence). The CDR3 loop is CAWSVTINQPQHF. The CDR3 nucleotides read TGTGCCTGGAGTGTGACTATTAATCAGCCCCAGCATTTT. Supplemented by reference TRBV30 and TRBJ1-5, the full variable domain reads SQTIHQWPATLVQPVGSPLSLECTVEGTSNPNLYWYRQAAGRGLQLLFYSVGIGQISSEVPQNLSASRPQDRQFILSSKKLLLSDSGFYLCAWSVTINQPQHFGDGTRLSIL.

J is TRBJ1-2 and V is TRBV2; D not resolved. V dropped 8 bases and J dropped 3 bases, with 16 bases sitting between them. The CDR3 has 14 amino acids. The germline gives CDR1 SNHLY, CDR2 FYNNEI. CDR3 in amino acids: CASWFGEGDYGYTF. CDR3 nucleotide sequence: TGTGCCAGCTGGTTTGGGGAGGGCGACTATGGCTACACCTTC.

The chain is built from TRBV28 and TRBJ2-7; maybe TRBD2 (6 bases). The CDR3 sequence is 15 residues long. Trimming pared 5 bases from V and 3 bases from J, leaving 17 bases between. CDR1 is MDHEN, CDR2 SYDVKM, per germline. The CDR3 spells CASSVRDPAGYEQYF. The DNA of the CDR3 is TGTGCCAGCAGTGTCCGGGACCCAGCGGGCTACGAGCAGTACTTC.

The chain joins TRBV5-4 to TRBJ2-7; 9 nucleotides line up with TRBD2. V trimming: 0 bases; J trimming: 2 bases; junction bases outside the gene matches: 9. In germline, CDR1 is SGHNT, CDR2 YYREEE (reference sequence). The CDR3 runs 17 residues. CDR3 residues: CASSLAGGREGPYEQYF. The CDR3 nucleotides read TGTGCCAGCAGCTTGGCCGGGGGGCGGGAGGGACCCTACGAGCAGTACTTC.

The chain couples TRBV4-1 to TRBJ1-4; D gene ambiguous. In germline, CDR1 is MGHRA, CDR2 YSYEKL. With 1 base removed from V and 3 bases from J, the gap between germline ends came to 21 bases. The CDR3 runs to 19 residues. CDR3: CASSQADYGYPLSNEKLFF. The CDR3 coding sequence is TGCGCCAGCAGCCAAGCTGACTATGGATATCCCCTCTCTAATGAAAAACTGTTTTTT.

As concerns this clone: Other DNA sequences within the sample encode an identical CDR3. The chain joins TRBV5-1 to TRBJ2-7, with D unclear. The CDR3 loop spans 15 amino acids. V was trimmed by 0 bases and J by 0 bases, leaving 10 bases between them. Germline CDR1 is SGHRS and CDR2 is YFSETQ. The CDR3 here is CASSLGQESSYEQYF. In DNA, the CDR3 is TGCGCCAGCAGCTTGGGGCAGGAAAGCTCCTACGAGCAGTACTTC. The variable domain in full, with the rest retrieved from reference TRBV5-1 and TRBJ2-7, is KAGVTQTPRYLIKTRGQQVTLSCSPISGHRSVSWYQQTPGQGLQFLFEYFSETQRNKGNFPGRFSGRQFSNSRSEMNVSTLELGDSALYLCASSLGQESSYEQYFGPGTRLTVT.

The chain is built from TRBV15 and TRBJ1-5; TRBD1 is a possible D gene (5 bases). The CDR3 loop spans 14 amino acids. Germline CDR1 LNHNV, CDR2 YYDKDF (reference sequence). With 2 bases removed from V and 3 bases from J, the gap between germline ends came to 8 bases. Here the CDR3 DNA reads TGTGCCACCAGCAGATGCAGGGCCAATCAGCCCCAGCATTTT. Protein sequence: CATSRCRANQPQHF.

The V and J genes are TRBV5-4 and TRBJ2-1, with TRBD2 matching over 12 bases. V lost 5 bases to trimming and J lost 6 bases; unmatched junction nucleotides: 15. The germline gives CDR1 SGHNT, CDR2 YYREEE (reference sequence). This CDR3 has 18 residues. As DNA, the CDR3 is TGTGCCAGCAGACCTGAACTAGCGGGAGGAAGAGGGGGCAATGAGCAGTTCTTC. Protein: CASRPELAGGRGGNEQFF.

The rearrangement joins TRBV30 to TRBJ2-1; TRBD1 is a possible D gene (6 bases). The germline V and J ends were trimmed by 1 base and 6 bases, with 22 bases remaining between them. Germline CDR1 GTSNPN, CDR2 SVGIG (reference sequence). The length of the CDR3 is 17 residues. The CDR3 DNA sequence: TGTGCCTGGAGTGAAAGAAAGGGACCCAGGGGTTGCAATGAGCAGTTCTTC. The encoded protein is CAWSERKGPRGCNEQFF.

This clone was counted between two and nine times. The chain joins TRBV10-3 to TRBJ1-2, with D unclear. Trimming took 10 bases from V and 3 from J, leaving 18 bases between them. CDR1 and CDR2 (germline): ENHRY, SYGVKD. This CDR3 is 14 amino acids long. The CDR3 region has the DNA TGTGCCAGTCGGAAGGACTCTGGGGACTATGGCTACACCTTC. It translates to CASRKDSGDYGYTF.

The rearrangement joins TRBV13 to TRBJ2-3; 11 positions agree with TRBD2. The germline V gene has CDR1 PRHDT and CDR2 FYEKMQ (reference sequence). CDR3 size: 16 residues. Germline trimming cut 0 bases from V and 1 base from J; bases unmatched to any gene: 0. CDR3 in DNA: TGTGCCAGCAGCTTAGGACTAGCGGGGGGCACAGATACGCAGTATTTT. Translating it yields CASSLGLAGGTDTQYF.

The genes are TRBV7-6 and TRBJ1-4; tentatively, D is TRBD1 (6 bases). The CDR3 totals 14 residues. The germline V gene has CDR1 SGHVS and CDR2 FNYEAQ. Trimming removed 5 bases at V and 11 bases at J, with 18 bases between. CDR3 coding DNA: TGTGCCAGCAGCGCAGGGGACGGGGGGAGGAAACTGTTTTTT. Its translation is CASSAGDGGRKLFF.

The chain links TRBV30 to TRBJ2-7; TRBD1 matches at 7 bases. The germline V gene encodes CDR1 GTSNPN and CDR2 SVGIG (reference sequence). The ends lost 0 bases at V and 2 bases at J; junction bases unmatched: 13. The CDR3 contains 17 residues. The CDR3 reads CAWSVPESGTVAYEQYF. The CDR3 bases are TGTGCCTGGAGTGTACCCGAGTCCGGGACAGTGGCCTACGAGCAGTACTTC.

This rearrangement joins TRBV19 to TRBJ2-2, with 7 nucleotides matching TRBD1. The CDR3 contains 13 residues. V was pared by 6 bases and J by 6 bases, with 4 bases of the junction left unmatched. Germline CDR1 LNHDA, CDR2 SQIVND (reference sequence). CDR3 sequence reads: CASSLTGAGELFF. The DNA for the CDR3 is TGTGCCAGTAGCTTAACAGGGGCCGGGGAGCTGTTTTTT. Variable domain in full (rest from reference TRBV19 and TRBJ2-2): DGGITQSPKYLFRKEGQNVTLSCEQNLNHDAMYWYRQDPGQGLRLIYYSQIVNDFQKGDIAEGYSVSREKKESFPLTVTSAQKNPTAFYLCASSLTGAGELFFGEGSRLTVL.

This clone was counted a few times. The CDR3 sequence: CASSQPPTGNTEAFF. The DNA for the CDR3 is TGTGCCAGCAGCCAACCGCCGACAGGGAACACTGAAGCTTTCTTT. The chain is built from TRBV4-2 and TRBJ1-1; D is possibly TRBD1 (6 bases). Deletions cut 2 bases from V and 1 base from J, with 11 bases between. CDR1 is LGHNA and CDR2 is YNFKEQ in the germline V gene. The CDR3 covers 15 residues.